One sample yielded the 24 T cell receptor beta chains listed below, sequenced in a study of metastatic and nonmetastatic thyroid tumors. Using MiXCR, TCRdb reanalyzed the PCR reads. The profile shows approximately 84,000 clones, more than 13% of them singletons. Before thyroid surgery, none of the patients had received any treatment. The sequencing sample was made of blood. The source is a female donor with papillary thyroid cancer or a benign thyroid nodule (not recorded which). Some clones in this sample may be carry-over from other donors' samples.

This clone was detected many times. The J gene is TRBJ1-5, the V gene TRBV12-3 or TRBV12-4; tentatively, D is TRBD1 (6 bases). V was trimmed by 5 bases and J by 5 bases, leaving 13 bases between them. The CDR3 runs 14 residues. The CDR3 region is CASSPTGGHQPQHF. The CDR3, as DNA: TGTGCCAGCAGTCCGACAGGAGGGCATCAGCCCCAGCATTTT.

Concerning this clone: The junction departs from germline at one end; a sequencing error may be responsible. This chain links TRBV5-5 with TRBJ1-1; D gene unclear. Germline V gene lookup returns CDR1 SGHKS and CDR2 YYEKEE (reference sequence). The CDR3 extends over 15 amino acids. The CDR3 nucleotides are TGTGCCAGCAGCCGGGGTGTTCTAGAAGGCACTGATGCTTTCTTT. Its translation is CASSRGVLEGTDAFF.

This clone was seen many times. Other DNA sequences in the sample encode the same CDR3. The rearrangement links TRBV4-1 to TRBJ1-1; D is undetermined. Germline CDR1 reads MGHRA; CDR2 reads YSYEKL. V shed 0 bases and J shed 4 bases, with 12 bases lying between them. This CDR3 contains 15 residues. CDR3 sequence reads: CASSQEWAAGTEAFF. In nucleotides, the CDR3 is TGCGCCAGCAGCCAAGAGTGGGCCGCGGGCACTGAAGCTTTCTTT.

This clone has ten or more counts. The chain links TRBV5-1 to TRBJ1-3, with 7 bases matching TRBD1. The CDR3 totals 16 residues. V was pared by 4 bases and J by 1 base, with 8 bases of the junction left unmatched. Germline-derived CDR1 and CDR2 are SGHRS and YFSETQ. For the CDR3, the DNA is TGCGCCAGCAGCCCAGGGGGTCCTCTGTCTGGAAACACCATATATTTT. Translated: CASSPGGPLSGNTIYF. The full variable domain, completed using reference TRBV5-1 and TRBJ1-3, is KAGVTQTPRYLIKTRGQQVTLSCSPISGHRSVSWYQQTPGQGLQFLFEYFSETQRNKGNFPGRFSGRQFSNSRSEMNVSTLELGDSALYLCASSPGGPLSGNTIYFGEGSWLTVV.

This clone was detected many times. V gene TRBV12-3 or TRBV12-4 combines with J gene TRBJ1-1; a weak D match, TRBD1 (6 bases). This CDR3 has 16 residues. The V gene lost 0 bases and the J gene lost 2 bases, with 13 bases spanning the gap. The CDR3 here is CASSLAGGASNTEAFF. The CDR3 coding sequence is TGTGCCAGCAGTTTAGCGGGGGGCGCGAGTAACACTGAAGCTTTCTTT.

A note on this clone: Just one base apart from a much larger clone, this may be a read error. The chain carries TRBV20-1 and TRBJ2-1; TRBD1 matches at 7 bases. CDR3 size: 15 residues. With V trimmed by 1 base and J by 6 bases, 9 bases remained unmatched. CDR1 DFQATT and CDR2 SNEGSKA come from the germline V gene (reference sequence). The CDR3 DNA sequence: TGCAGTGCTAGAGGGGACAGCGAGGTCGTCAATGAGCAGTTCTTC. Translated, it gives CSARGDSEVVNEQFF.

This clone has only a few counts. V and J are TRBV28 and TRBJ2-5; weak D call: TRBD2 (5 bases). V was trimmed by 5 bases and J by 2 bases, leaving 18 bases between them. Germline V lookup: CDR1 MDHEN, CDR2 SYDVKM. The CDR3 totals 16 residues. The CDR3 DNA follows: TGTGCCAGCAGTGAAATGACCGGGAAAGCTCAAGAGACCCAGTACTTC. Protein sequence: CASSEMTGKAQETQYF.

This clone showed up many times. The V call is TRBV28, the J call TRBJ2-5, with D possibly being TRBD1 or TRBD2 (5 bases each). V was trimmed by 5 bases and J by 5 bases, leaving 21 bases between them. Per the germline V gene, CDR1 is MDHEN and CDR2 is SYDVKM. This CDR3 is 16 amino acids long. CDR3 sequence (DNA): TGTGCCAGCAGTAAAGGGTCCCGGTGGGGGTTCGAGACCCAGTACTTC. Translated: CASSKGSRWGFETQYF.

This clone was recorded many times. Here the CDR3 reads CASSATPGINNEQFF. The DNA for the CDR3 is TGTGCCAGCAGTGCTACCCCCGGGATAAACAATGAGCAGTTCTTC. The J gene is TRBJ2-1, the V gene TRBV6-1, with D possibly matching TRBD2 (5 bases). From germline, CDR1 is MNHNS and CDR2 SASEGT. V was pared by 4 bases and J by 5 bases, with 15 bases between. The CDR3 is 15 amino acids.

In its sample, this clone was seen many times. The genes are TRBV5-1 and TRBJ2-5; D is perhaps TRBD1 (6 bases). The V end was cut by 3 bases, the J end by 2 bases, with 23 bases between. Germline V CDR1 and CDR2: SGHRS, YFSETQ. The CDR3 loop spans 18 amino acids. DNA of the CDR3: TGCGCCAGCAGCTCGGGCCTCCGGACAGAGATTAAGCAAGAGACCCAGTACTTC. Translating gives CASSSGLRTEIKQETQYF.

In its sample, this clone was seen many times. The chain carries TRBV7-6 and TRBJ1-5; perhaps TRBD1 as D (6 bases). V lost 1 base and J lost 0, with 7 bases in between. CDR1 is SGHVS and CDR2 is FNYEAQ in the germline V gene. This CDR3 has 15 residues. The CDR3 region has the DNA TGTGCCAGCAGCTTAGGGACAGCTAGCAATCAGCCCCAGCATTTT. Its translation is CASSLGTASNQPQHF.

This rearrangement joins TRBV20-1 to TRBJ1-5; no definite D call. Germline V gene sequence: CDR1 DFQATT, CDR2 SNEGSKA (reference sequence). Trimming removed 2 bases from V and 7 bases from J, with 21 bases in between. The CDR3 spans 16 residues. The CDR3 protein is CSARTRLNLALQPQHF. CDR3 coding DNA: TGCAGTGCTAGAACCCGCTTGAATCTGGCTCTCCAGCCCCAGCATTTT.

This chain joins TRBV12-3 or TRBV12-4 and TRBJ2-5, with TRBD1 as a possible D gene (6 bases). V was shortened by 2 bases and J by 2 bases, with 18 bases between the two germline ends. CDR3 length: 17 residues. CDR3 sequence: CASSLKMAGVIQETQYF. For the CDR3, the DNA is TGTGCCAGCAGTTTAAAAATGGCAGGGGTAATACAAGAGACCCAGTACTTC.

This clone occurred many times. The rearrangement links TRBV20-1 to TRBJ2-2, with 7 positions matching TRBD1. J gave up 4 bases and V 6 bases, and 8 bases lay outside the gene matches. The length of the CDR3 is 14 residues. Germline V gene lookup returns CDR1 DFQATT and CDR2 SNEGSKA (reference sequence). In nucleotides, the CDR3 is TGCAGTGCCTCCGGACAGGACAGCACCGGGGAGCTGTTTTTT. Protein sequence: CSASGQDSTGELFF.

This clone has more than one count but fewer than ten. A much larger clone lies a single base off, so this may be a read error. This sample includes further DNA sequences coding for the same CDR3. This chain uses TRBV6-2 or TRBV6-3 with TRBJ2-2; no clear D. The CDR3 is 11 residues long. CDR1 is MNHEY, CDR2 SVGEGT, per germline. V was trimmed by 4 bases and J by 17 bases, leaving 14 bases between them. CDR3 DNA: TGTGCCAGCAGTTCGCTTGACGAACTTTTTTTT. This translates into CASSSLDELFF.

Many counts were recorded for this clone. The chain has TRBV5-1 and TRBJ1-2; 11 bases are a match to TRBD1. Germline V gene data show CDR1 as SGHRS and CDR2 as YFSETQ. Trimming at V came to 4 bases and at J to 3 bases, leaving 5 bases not matched to a gene. The CDR3 covers 15 residues. The CDR3, as DNA: TGCGCCAGCAGCAGGGGACAGGGGGAATACTATGGCTACACCTTC. Protein sequence: CASSRGQGEYYGYTF.

This clone was detected ten times or more. This chain connects TRBV4-1 to TRBJ2-7, with D maybe TRBD2 (6 bases). Looked up from germline, CDR1 is MGHRA and CDR2 is YSYEKL. The CDR3 spans 14 residues. V lost 6 bases and J lost 3, with 15 bases in between. The DNA of the CDR3 is TGCGCCAGCAGACCGACACTAGCTAGCTACGAGCAGTACTTC. It translates to CASRPTLASYEQYF.

This clone was detected ten times or more. The sample has other DNA sequences that encode this CDR3 too. This chain connects TRBV4-2 to TRBJ2-7; tentative D call: TRBD1 (6 bases). CDR3 length equals 15 residues. Trimming stripped 4 bases from V and 6 bases from J, with 19 bases between. Germline CDR1 and CDR2: LGHNA and YNFKEQ. The CDR3 loop reads CASSPHEQGSGEQYF. For the CDR3, the DNA is TGTGCCAGCAGCCCCCATGAACAGGGAAGTGGCGAGCAGTACTTC.

The table lists this clone with many counts. This sequence joins TRBV12-3 or TRBV12-4 and TRBJ1-1; 7 bases are shared with TRBD1. V lost 6 bases to trimming and J lost 2 bases; unmatched junction nucleotides: 3. This CDR3 spans 13 amino acids. CDR3 DNA sequence: TGTGCCAGCAGCGGGACAGTTAACACTGAAGCTTTCTTT. Translation: CASSGTVNTEAFF.

This clone was observed at least ten times. The rearrangement links TRBV4-1 to TRBJ1-5; D may be TRBD1 (6 bases). V lost 4 bases to trimming and J lost 3 bases, with 10 bases between them. The CDR3 covers 14 residues. Germline values: CDR1 MGHRA, CDR2 YSYEKL. The CDR3 DNA follows: TGCGCCAGCAGCCCACAGGGAAACAATCAGCCCCAGCATTTT. It codes for CASSPQGNNQPQHF.

A remark on this clone: A read error may be the cause here, since a much bigger clone is one base away. V is TRBV6-1 and J is TRBJ2-5; 10 nucleotides align to TRBD2. Germline V gives CDR1 MNHNS, CDR2 SASEGT. The CDR3 has 17 amino acids. The ends lost 8 bases at V and 8 bases at J; junction bases unmatched: 20. The DNA of the CDR3 is TGTGCCAGCCGTAAAGGCAGCGGGGGGGCAATGGGAGATACCCAGTACTTC. Its translation is CASRKGSGGAMGDTQYF.

This clone was counted between two and nine times. This chain joins TRBV10-3 and TRBJ2-2, with D perhaps TRBD2 (5 bases). V was pared by 3 bases and J by 3 bases, with 17 bases between. CDR3 length: 17 residues. CDR1 and CDR2 (germline): ENHRY, SYGVKD. The CDR3: CAISDPGSEKHTGELFF. In DNA, the CDR3 is TGTGCCATCAGTGATCCGGGGTCCGAGAAACACACCGGGGAGCTGTTTTTT.

This clone has only a few counts. It may be a read error: a sequence one base away is much more abundant. This chain uses TRBV6-2 or TRBV6-3 with TRBJ2-3, with D possibly being TRBD1 (6 bases). Per germline, CDR1 MNHEY and CDR2 SVGEGT. The ends were cut back, 6 bases at V and 5 bases at J, with 18 bases in the middle. The CDR3 extends over 15 amino acids. The CDR3, as DNA: TGTGCCAGCAGGAACCGGGACACCCTCGGAGATACGCAGTATTTT. Translated, it gives CASRNRDTLGDTQYF.

The table lists this clone with a few counts. With a much larger clone just one base away, this may be a read error. The chain links TRBV28 to TRBJ2-5; 8 bases map to TRBD1. The CDR3 has 16 residues. Germline V gene data show CDR1 as MDHEN and CDR2 as SYDVKM. Trimming removed 5 bases from V and 3 bases from J; junction bases left unmatched: 11. The CDR3 loop is CASSRKTGVWKETQYF. The CDR3 nucleotides read TGTGCCAGCAGTAGGAAGACAGGGGTGTGGAAAGAGACCCAGTACTTC.